These 27 T cell receptor beta chains share one sample of origin, sequenced in a study of PD-L1 blockade in urothelial cancer. Method: immunoSEQ multiplex PCR; TCRdb's copy keeps in-frame clones and lacks some. The sample carries under 70,000 clones, approximately 75% recorded once. Described time point: pretreatment peripheral blood. Sequenced material: PBMCs, taken around atezolizumab (anti-PD-L1) treatment. These receptors were collected from a man between 65 and 80 years old with urothelial cancer.

The chain has TRBV5-4 and TRBJ1-1, with a weak D call TRBD1 (5 bases). The V end lost 3 bases, the J end lost 1 base, and 16 bases lay between the germline ends. Germline-derived CDR1 and CDR2 are SGHNT and YYREEE (reference sequence). This CDR3 region has 16 residues. The CDR3 sequence is CASSSPTGERNTEAFF. DNA for the CDR3: TGTGCCAGCAGCTCACCCACGGGGGAGAGGAACACTGAAGCTTTCTTT.

CDR3: CASSVGGGDNQPQHF. The CDR3 coding sequence is TGTGCCAGCAGCGTAGGGGGAGGTGACAATCAGCCCCAGCATTTT. This chain connects TRBV9 to TRBJ1-5; D gene ambiguous. Germline V CDR1 and CDR2: SGDLS, YYNGEE. The V and J ends lost 0 bases and 3 bases respectively, with 10 bases between them. This CDR3 is 15 amino acids long. Supplemented by reference TRBV9 and TRBJ1-5, the full variable domain reads DSGVTQTPKHLITATGQRVTLRCSPRSGDLSVYWYQQSLDQGLQFLIQYYNGEERAKGNILERFSAQQFPDLHSELNLSSLELGDSALYFCASSVGGGDNQPQHFGDGTRLSIL.

This rearrangement joins TRBV7-8 to TRBJ2-2; 14 bases map to TRBD2. Germline V gene lookup returns CDR1 SGHVS and CDR2 FQNEAQ. The ends lost 10 bases at V and 7 bases at J; junction bases unmatched: 5. The CDR3 runs to 14 residues. CDR3 amino acids: CATGTSGSVGELFF. In DNA, the CDR3 is TGTGCCACCGGGACTAGCGGGAGCGTCGGGGAGCTGTTTTTT.

The chain joins TRBV11-3 to TRBJ1-2; D gene ambiguous. CDR3 size: 16 residues. Trimming took off 1 base at V and 0 bases at J, with 12 bases between the two ends. Germline CDR1 reads SGHNT; CDR2 reads YENEEA. CDR3 region: CASSLVDGFSNYGYTF. In DNA form, the CDR3 reads TGTGCCAGCAGCTTAGTCGACGGGTTTTCTAACTATGGCTACACCTTC.

The chain has TRBV7-2 and TRBJ2-1; the D gene is possibly TRBD2 (6 bases). The CDR3 consists of 15 residues. Trimming took 5 bases from V and 3 from J, leaving 14 bases between them. Germline CDR1 and CDR2: SGHTA and FQGNSA. As DNA, the CDR3 is TGTGCCAGCAGCCCGGAGGGCCAAATCTACAATGAGCAGTTCTTC. Translated: CASSPEGQIYNEQFF. Full variable domain (outside the CDR3, taken from reference TRBV7-2 and TRBJ2-1): GAGVSQSPSNKVTEKGKDVELRCDPISGHTALYWYRQSLGQGLEFLIYFQGNSAPDKSGLPSDRFSAERTGGSVSTLTIQRTQQEDSAVYLCASSPEGQIYNEQFFGPGTRLTVL.

A note on this clone: Relative to the germline gene, one junction end is altered; a read error may explain this. The rearrangement links TRBV4-3 to TRBJ2-7; tentatively, D is TRBD2 (5 bases). Germline CDR1 and CDR2: LGHNA and YSLEER. This CDR3 has 13 amino acids. The CDR3, as DNA: TGCGCCAGCAGCCAACCCCTCGGACGGGGTACGGATTTC. This gives the protein CASSQPLGRGTDF.

The chain recombines TRBV6-5 with TRBJ2-6, with a tentative D call TRBD1 (6 bases). Germline lookup yields CDR1 MNHEY and CDR2 SVGAGI. Trimming left V 6 bases short and J 2 bases short, with 11 bases between. This CDR3 has 15 residues. This CDR3 is CASRPRGAGANVLTF. The CDR3 nucleotides are TGTGCCAGCAGGCCCAGGGGAGCTGGGGCCAACGTCCTGACTTTC.

V usage is TRBV4-1 and J usage is TRBJ2-1; maybe TRBD1 (5 bases). The CDR3 is made up of 17 amino acids. V was shortened by 3 bases and J by 0 bases, with 15 bases between the two germline ends. Germline V gives CDR1 MGHRA, CDR2 YSYEKL. CDR3 in DNA: TGCGCCAGCAGCCATAACGCCCAGGGTTCCTCCTACAATGAGCAGTTCTTC. It is translated as CASSHNAQGSSYNEQFF.

This clone came up a few times. The CDR3 coding sequence is TGTGCCAGCAGCGGACACCTTCGAAATCAGCCCCAGCATTTT. Translated: CASSGHLRNQPQHF. V and J are TRBV2 and TRBJ1-5, with a tentative D call TRBD1 (5 bases). This CDR3 has 14 amino acids. V dropped 6 bases and J dropped 4 bases, with 13 bases sitting between them. Looked up from germline, CDR1 is SNHLY and CDR2 is FYNNEI.

The chain carries TRBV5-1 and TRBJ2-7; 9 nucleotides line up with TRBD1. CDR3 length equals 14 residues. Germline trimming cut 2 bases from V and 4 bases from J; bases unmatched to any gene: 4. Per germline, CDR1 SGHRS and CDR2 YFSETQ. CDR3 amino acids: CASSFETGGYEQYF. For the CDR3, the DNA is TGCGCCAGCAGCTTTGAGACAGGGGGGTACGAGCAGTACTTC.

This sequence joins TRBV6-6 and TRBJ2-7, with TRBD1 identical over 8 bases. J lost 6 bases, V lost 6 bases, and 10 bases had no gene match. The CDR3 totals 14 residues. The germline V gene encodes CDR1 MNHNY and CDR2 SVGAGI (reference sequence). This CDR3 reads CASSLGQAWGEQYF. The CDR3 nucleotides are TGTGCCAGCAGCCTGGGACAGGCTTGGGGCGAGCAGTACTTC.

V usage is TRBV20-1 and J usage is TRBJ2-7; D gene unclear. Germline V lookup: CDR1 DFQATT, CDR2 SNEGSKA (reference sequence). The CDR3 covers 8 residues. Trimming shortened V by 8 bases and J by 5 bases, and 4 bases separated the two germline ends. The CDR3 loop is CSLNEQYF. CDR3 sequence (DNA): TGCAGTCTTAACGAGCAGTACTTC.

The chain has TRBV27 and TRBJ2-5; 8 nucleotides line up with TRBD1. The germline V gene has CDR1 MNHEY and CDR2 SMNVEV (reference sequence). This CDR3 comprises 13 residues. The V and J ends lost 2 bases and 5 bases, in that order; junction bases with no gene match: 1. CDR3 DNA sequence: TGTGCCAGCAGTTTAAACAGGGGGGAGACCCAGTACTTC. Protein: CASSLNRGETQYF.

In this sample, this clone turned up a few times. The V and J genes are TRBV4-3 and TRBJ2-1; 8 bases match TRBD2. J lost 12 bases, V lost 1 base, and 11 bases had no gene match. Germline loops: CDR1 LGHNA, CDR2 YSLEER. This CDR3 spans 15 amino acids. CDR3 sequence reads: CASSQAGLGEVGQFF. DNA for the CDR3: TGCGCCAGCAGCCAAGCGGGACTAGGCGAGGTCGGGCAGTTCTTC.

V and J are TRBV19 and TRBJ2-5, with TRBD1 matching 10 bases. V was pared by 1 base and J by 5 bases, with 1 base of the junction left unmatched. Germline lookup yields CDR1 LNHDA and CDR2 SQIVND (reference sequence). This CDR3 spans 14 amino acids. CDR3: CASSIGQGAETQYF. CDR3 coding DNA: TGTGCCAGTAGTATAGGACAGGGGGCTGAGACCCAGTACTTC.

The J gene is TRBJ2-2, the V gene TRBV6-1, with D possibly being TRBD2 (5 bases). Per germline, CDR1 MNHNS and CDR2 SASEGT. The CDR3 is 14 amino acids. V was cut by 1 base and J by 5 bases, with 8 bases left in between. The CDR3 DNA reads as TGTGCCAGCAGTGAAGGACCGGGGACCGGGGAGCTGTTTTTT. Translated, it gives CASSEGPGTGELFF.

CDR3 nucleotide sequence: TGTGCCAGCAGCTCGACTGCAGGGGCAAGGAACACTGAAGCTTTCTTT. It yields the protein CASSSTAGARNTEAFF. The V gene is TRBV7-8, the J gene TRBJ1-1, with D tentatively TRBD1 (6 bases). This CDR3 is built from 16 residues. Germline lookup yields CDR1 SGHVS and CDR2 FQNEAQ. V lost 4 bases to trimming and J lost 1 base, with 16 bases between them. The whole variable domain, remainder taken from reference TRBV7-8 and TRBJ1-1, is GAGVSQSPRYKVAKRGQDVALRCDPISGHVSLFWYQQALGQGPEFLTYFQNEAQLDKSGLPSDRFFAERPEGSVSTLKIQRTQQEDSAVYLCASSSTAGARNTEAFFGQGTRLTVV.

The chain couples TRBV4-3 to TRBJ2-7, with D maybe TRBD2 (7 bases). The CDR3 has 16 residues. The V gene's germline CDR1 is LGHNA and CDR2 YSLEER. V dropped 0 bases and J dropped 0 bases, with 12 bases sitting between them. The CDR3 loop reads CASSQDGGGGSYEQYF. The DNA of the CDR3 is TGCGCCAGCAGCCAAGATGGGGGAGGGGGCTCCTACGAGCAGTACTTC.

The CDR3 nucleotides are TGTGCCAGCAGCACCGGGGACAGGGGGGGCTACACCTTC. Its translation: CASSTGDRGGYTF. The J gene is TRBJ1-2, the V gene TRBV9; TRBD1 matches at 11 bases. In germline, CDR1 is SGDLS, CDR2 YYNGEE. J was trimmed by 8 bases and V by 4 bases; bases with no gene match: 4. CDR3 size: 13 residues. The complete variable domain, with remaining parts taken from reference TRBV9 and TRBJ1-2, reads DSGVTQTPKHLITATGQRVTLRCSPRSGDLSVYWYQQSLDQGLQFLIQYYNGEERAKGNILERFSAQQFPDLHSELNLSSLELGDSALYFCASSTGDRGGYTFGSGTRLTVV.

The chain combines TRBV27 with TRBJ2-3, with 10 nucleotides matching TRBD2. This CDR3 comprises 19 residues. Germline V gene lookup returns CDR1 MNHEY and CDR2 SMNVEV (reference sequence). The ends lost 0 bases at V and 2 bases at J; junction bases unmatched: 11. In DNA form, the CDR3 reads TGTGCCAGCAGTTTATCTCCCGGACTAGCGGACTTAGACACAGATACGCAGTATTTT. Protein: CASSLSPGLADLDTDTQYF.

The chain uses TRBV30 and TRBJ1-4; D is uncertain. The V end was cut by 1 base, the J end by 8 bases, with 8 bases between. The CDR3 is 12 amino acids. The germline CDR1 and CDR2 sequences are GTSNPN and SVGIG (reference sequence). The CDR3 DNA sequence: TGTGCCTGGAGTGGAGAGGAGGAAAAACTGTTTTTT. Protein sequence: CAWSGEEEKLFF.

The chain couples TRBV19 to TRBJ1-4; weak D call: TRBD1 (5 bases). Trimming took 7 bases from V and 7 from J, leaving 13 bases between them. In germline, CDR1 is LNHDA, CDR2 SQIVND (reference sequence). CDR3 length equals 13 residues. The CDR3 bases are TGTGCCAGTACTTTCGCGGGGGGTGAAAAACTGTTTTTT. Amino acid sequence: CASTFAGGEKLFF.

The chain carries TRBV9 and TRBJ2-3; D is uncertain. CDR1 SGDLS and CDR2 YYNGEE come from the germline V gene. The CDR3 runs 11 residues. Trimming pared 7 bases from V and 6 bases from J, leaving 9 bases between. The CDR3 region has the DNA TGTGCCAGCTCGGTGGTGGATACGCAGTATTTT. Protein sequence: CASSVVDTQYF.

CDR3 DNA: TGTGCCAGCAGCCCCTCTCTAGCGGATGTAACAGATACGCAGTATTTT. It translates to CASSPSLADVTDTQYF. J is TRBJ2-3 and V is TRBV5-4, with TRBD2 matching 7 bases. Germline V CDR1 and CDR2: SGHNT, YYREEE (reference sequence). With 4 bases clipped from V and 3 bases from J, the junction kept 11 bases outside the gene matches. The CDR3 has 16 residues.

The V call is TRBV4-2, the J call TRBJ2-7; the D is unclear. The CDR3 loop spans 15 amino acids. Germline lookup yields CDR1 LGHNA and CDR2 YNFKEQ. V was shortened by 0 bases and J by 3 bases, with 12 bases between the two germline ends. The CDR3 DNA is TGTGCCAGCAGCCAAGATGAAACAGATTTCTACGAGCAGTACTTC. Encoded protein: CASSQDETDFYEQYF.

This rearrangement joins TRBV7-6 to TRBJ1-5, with D perhaps TRBD1 (5 bases). The CDR3 covers 13 residues. Looked up from germline, CDR1 is SGHVS and CDR2 is FNYEAQ. The V end lost 3 bases, the J end lost 7 bases, and 10 bases lay between the germline ends. CDR3 amino acids: CASSFTGEQPQHF. CDR3 sequence (DNA): TGTGCCAGCAGCTTCACAGGAGAGCAGCCCCAGCATTTT.

This clone was counted between two and nine times. The chain joins TRBV11-2 to TRBJ2-1, with 7 bases fitting TRBD1. The CDR3 runs to 15 residues. After removal of 5 bases from V and 7 bases from J, the junction contained 11 bases not matched to a gene. Germline CDR1 SGHAT, CDR2 FQNNGV. The CDR3 bases are TGTGCCAGCAGCCCCCGACAGGGTTGGGGGAATGAGCAGTTCTTC. Its protein is CASSPRQGWGNEQFF.